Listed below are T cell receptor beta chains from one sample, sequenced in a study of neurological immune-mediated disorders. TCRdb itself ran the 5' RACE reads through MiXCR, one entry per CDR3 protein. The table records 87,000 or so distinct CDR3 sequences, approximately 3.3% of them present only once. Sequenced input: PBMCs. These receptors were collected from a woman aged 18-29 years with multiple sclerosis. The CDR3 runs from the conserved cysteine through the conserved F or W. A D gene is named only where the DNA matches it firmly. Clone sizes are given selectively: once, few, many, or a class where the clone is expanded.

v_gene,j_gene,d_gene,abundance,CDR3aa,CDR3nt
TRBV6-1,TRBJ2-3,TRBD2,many,CASTTPAHYVAGGLGTQYF,TGTGCCAGCACTACACCGGCCCACTATGTAGCGGGGGGGCTGGGTACGCAGTATTTT
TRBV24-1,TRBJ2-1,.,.,CATSDQTRPPYNNEQLF,TGTGCCACCAGTGATCAAACTCGACCGCCTTATAACAATGAGCAGTTATTC
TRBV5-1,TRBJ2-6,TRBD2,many,CASSSRLAGNSGANVLTF,TGCGCCAGCAGCTCGCGACTAGCGGGGAACTCTGGGGCCAACGTCCTGACTTTC
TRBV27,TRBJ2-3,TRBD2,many,CASSPLAGGLADTQYF,TGTGCCAGCAGCCCGTTAGCGGGGGGGCTTGCAGATACGCAGTATTTT
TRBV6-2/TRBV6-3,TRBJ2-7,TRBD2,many,CASRLADLPGEQYF,TGTGCCAGTCGACTAGCGGATCTTCCAGGCGAGCAGTACTTC
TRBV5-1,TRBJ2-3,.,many,CASSLKGTDTQYF,TGCGCCAGCAGCTTGAAGGGGACAGATACGCAGTATTTT
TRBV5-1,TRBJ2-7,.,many,CAKGKQATYEQYF,TGCGCCAAAGGGAAACAGGCCACCTACGAGCAGTACTTC
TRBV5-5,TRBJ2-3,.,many,CANSLIGPDTDTQYF,TGTGCCAACAGCTTGATCGGACCAGACACAGATACGCAGTATTTT
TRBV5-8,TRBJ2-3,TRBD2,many,CASSSGGLVDTQYF,TGTGCCAGCAGTTCGGGGGGGCTGGTAGATACGCAGTATTTT
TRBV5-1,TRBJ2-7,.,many,CASSLEVGGGDEQYF,TGCGCCAGCAGCTTGGAAGTCGGGGGTGGCGACGAGCAGTACTTC
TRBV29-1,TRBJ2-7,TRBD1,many,CSVATTGGGEQYF,TGCAGCGTTGCAACCACAGGGGGCGGCGAGCAGTACTTC
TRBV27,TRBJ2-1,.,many,CASSGGLDFYNEQFF,TGTGCCAGCAGTGGTGGACTGGATTTCTACAATGAGCAGTTCTTC
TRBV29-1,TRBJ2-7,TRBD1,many,CSVESRDRGSEQYF,TGCAGCGTTGAATCTCGGGACAGGGGAAGCGAGCAGTACTTC
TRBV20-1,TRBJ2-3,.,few,CSARDRQGRADTQYF,TGCAGTGCTAGAGACCGGCAGGGTCGCGCAGATACGCAGTATTTT
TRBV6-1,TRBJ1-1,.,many,CAGKGSWTEAFF,TGTGCCGGAAAGGGCTCCTGGACTGAAGCTTTCTTT
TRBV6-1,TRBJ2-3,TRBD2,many,CASRDPEGLAGATASTDTQYF,TGTGCCAGCAGAGACCCGGAGGGACTAGCGGGGGCTACCGCTAGCACAGATACGCAGTATTTT
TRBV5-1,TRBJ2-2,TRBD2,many,CASRTSGLDTGELFF,TGCGCCAGCAGGACTAGCGGGCTTGATACCGGGGAGCTGTTTTTT
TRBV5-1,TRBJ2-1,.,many,CASSLARDEQFF,TGCGCCAGCAGCTTGGCCCGCGATGAGCAGTTCTTC
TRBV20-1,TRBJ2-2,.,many,CSVFRGRNTGELFF,TGCAGTGTATTCCGGGGCAGGAACACCGGGGAGCTGTTTTTT
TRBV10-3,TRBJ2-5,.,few,CAISGAVQETQYF,TGTGCCATCAGTGGGGCAGTTCAAGAGACCCAGTACTTC